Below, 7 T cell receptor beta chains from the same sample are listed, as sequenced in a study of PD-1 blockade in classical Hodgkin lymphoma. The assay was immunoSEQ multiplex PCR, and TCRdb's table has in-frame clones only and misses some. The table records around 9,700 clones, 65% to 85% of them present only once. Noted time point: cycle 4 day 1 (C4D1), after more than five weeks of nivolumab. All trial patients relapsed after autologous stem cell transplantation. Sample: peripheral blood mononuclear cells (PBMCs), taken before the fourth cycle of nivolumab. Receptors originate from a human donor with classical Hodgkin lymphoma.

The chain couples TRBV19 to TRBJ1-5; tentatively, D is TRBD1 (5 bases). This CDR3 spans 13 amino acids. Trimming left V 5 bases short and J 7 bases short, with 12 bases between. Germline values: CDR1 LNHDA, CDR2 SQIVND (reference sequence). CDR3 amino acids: CASSRGIEQPQHF. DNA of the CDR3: TGTGCCAGTAGTCGGGGGATAGAGCAGCCCCAGCATTTT.

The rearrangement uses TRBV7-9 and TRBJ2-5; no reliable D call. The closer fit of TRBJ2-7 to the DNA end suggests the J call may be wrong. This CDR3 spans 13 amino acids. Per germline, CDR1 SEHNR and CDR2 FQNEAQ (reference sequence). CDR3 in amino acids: CASSLDEVYEQYF. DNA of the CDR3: TGTGCCAGCAGCTTAGATGAGGTCTACGAGCAGTACTTC.

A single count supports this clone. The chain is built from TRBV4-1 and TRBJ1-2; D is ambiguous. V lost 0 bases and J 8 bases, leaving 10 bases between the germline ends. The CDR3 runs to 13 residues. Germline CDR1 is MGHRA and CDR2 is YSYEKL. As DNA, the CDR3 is TGCGCCAGCAGCCAAGAGAGTTTCACGGGCTACACCTTC. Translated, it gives CASSQESFTGYTF.

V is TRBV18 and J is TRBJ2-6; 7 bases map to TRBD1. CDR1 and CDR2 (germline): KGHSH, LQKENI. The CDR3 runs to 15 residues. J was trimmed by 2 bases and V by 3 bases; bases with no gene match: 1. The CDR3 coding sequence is TGTGCCAGCTCACCTGACAGGGCTGGGGCCAACGTCCTGACTTTC. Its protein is CASSPDRAGANVLTF.

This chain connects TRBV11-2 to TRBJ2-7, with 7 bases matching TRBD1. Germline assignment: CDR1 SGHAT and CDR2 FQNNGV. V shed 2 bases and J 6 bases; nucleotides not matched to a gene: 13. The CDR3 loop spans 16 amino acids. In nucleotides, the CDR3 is TGTGCCAGCAGCTTAACCCTAGCTTCAGGGGGTCGCGAGCAGTACTTC. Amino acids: CASSLTLASGGREQYF.

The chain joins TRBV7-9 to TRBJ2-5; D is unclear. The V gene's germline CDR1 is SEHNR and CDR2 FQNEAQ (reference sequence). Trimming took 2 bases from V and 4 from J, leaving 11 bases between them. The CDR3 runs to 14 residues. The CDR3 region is CASSLSETAETQYF. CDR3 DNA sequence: TGTGCCAGCAGCTTATCTGAGACTGCAGAGACCCAGTACTTC.

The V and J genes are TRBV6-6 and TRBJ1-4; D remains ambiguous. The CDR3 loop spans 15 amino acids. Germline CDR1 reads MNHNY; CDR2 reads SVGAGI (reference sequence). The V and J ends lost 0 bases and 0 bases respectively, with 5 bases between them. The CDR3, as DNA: TGTGCCAGCAGTTACTCGGGTCCAACTAATGAAAAACTGTTTTTT. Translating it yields CASSYSGPTNEKLFF.